This is a list of T cell receptor beta chains from one sample in a study of cytomegalovirus exposure and HLA in healthy donors. Generated by immunoSEQ multiplex PCR, the TCRdb table keeps only in-frame clones and is missing some. The sample holds around 150,000 clones; 77% are singletons and the top ten take around 2%. The material sequenced was PBMCs. Receptors originate from a man aged 30 to 39 in good health and CMV-seronegative. The CDR3 runs from the conserved cysteine through the conserved F or W. A D gene is named only where the DNA matches it firmly. Size values are once, few and many counts, or a class for expanded clones, and some rows have none.

d_call	v_call	clone_size	j_call	cdr3_nt	cdr3_aa
TRBD1	TRBV10-3	-	TRBJ1-1	TGTGCCACCGGACACAGGGGCGGCGAAACTGAAGCTTTCTTT	CATGHRGGETEAFF
-	TRBV5-1	-	TRBJ1-5	TGCGCCAGCAGCTTGGGGGAGGGGGGTCGAGATCAGCCCCAGCATTTT	CASSLGEGGRDQPQHF
TRBD1	TRBV6-1	-	TRBJ2-5	TGTGCCAGCAGTCCACAGGGGGCTACACAAGAGACCCAGTACTTC	CASSPQGATQETQYF
-	TRBV15	-	TRBJ2-7	TGTGCCACCAGCAGGGACGTCGGGGACGAGCAGTACTTC	CATSRDVGDEQYF
TRBD2	TRBV6-4	-	TRBJ2-1	TGTGCCAGCAGTGAAGATAGCGGGAGCTCCTACAATGAGCAGTTCTTC	CASSEDSGSSYNEQFF
-	TRBV28	-	TRBJ2-7	TGTGCCAGCAGTTTGAGGGTCAGGGGAGTTGGGGAGCAGTACTTC	CASSLRVRGVGEQYF
TRBD2	TRBV19	-	TRBJ2-2	TGTGCCAGTAGTATGGGAGACCCGGTGGGCGGGAGCGACGGGGAGCTGTTTTTT	CASSMGDPVGGSDGELFF
TRBD2	TRBV10-1	-	TRBJ2-2	TGCGCCAGCAGTCCTCTTGGACTAGCGGGAGTTCATACCGGGGAGCTGTTTTTT	CASSPLGLAGVHTGELFF
-	TRBV7-9	-	TRBJ2-7	TGTGCCAGCAGCGAACCCAGGGGGGACTACGAGCAGTACTTC	CASSEPRGDYEQYF
TRBD1	TRBV28	-	TRBJ1-2	TGTGCCACCTGGACAGGGGACTATGGCTACACCTTC	CATWTGDYGYTF
TRBD1	TRBV28	-	TRBJ2-3	TGTGCCAGCAGTTTTAGGGGCACCACAGGGGCAGATACGCAGTATTTT	CASSFRGTTGADTQYF
TRBD1	TRBV27	-	TRBJ1-3	TGTGCCAGCAGAGACAGGGGCTCTGGAAACACCATATATTTT	CASRDRGSGNTIYF
TRBD2	TRBV4-2	-	TRBJ2-2	TGTGCCAGCAGCAACCTGCGACTGCACGGGAGGGCCTGCACCGGGGAGCTGTTTTTT	CASSNLRLHGRACTGELFF
-	TRBV10-3	-	TRBJ2-4	TGTGCCATCGCTCGGGATGTCAAAAACATTCAGTACTTC	CAIARDVKNIQYF
TRBD1	TRBV6-1	-	TRBJ2-7	TGTGCCAGCAGCCTGGGACAGGGGAGCGAGCAGTACTTC	CASSLGQGSEQYF
-	TRBV6-1	-	TRBJ1-5	TGTGCCAGCAGTGAAGATGGGGGCCAGCCCCAGCATTTT	CASSEDGGQPQHF
TRBD2	TRBV2	-	TRBJ2-7	TGTGCCAGCAGTTCGCCACTAGCGGGAGTGCGCGAGCAGTACTTC	CASSSPLAGVREQYF
-	TRBV15	-	TRBJ2-3	TGTGCCACCAGCAGAGACCAGGGGCGGGATACGCAGTATTTT	CATSRDQGRDTQYF
TRBD2	TRBV30	-	TRBJ2-3	TGTGCCTGGAGTGTATGGACTAGCGGGAGCACAGATACGCAGTATTTT	CAWSVWTSGSTDTQYF
-	TRBV6-1	-	TRBJ1-5	TGTGCCAGCAGTGAAACTCGGGAGTCGGTGTCGTCCCAGCATTTT	CASSETRESVSSQHF
-	TRBV10-3	-	TRBJ1-3	TGTGCCATCCAGGGTTCCTCTGGAAACACCATATATTTT	CAIQGSSGNTIYF
TRBD1	TRBV28	-	TRBJ1-5	TGTGCCAGCAGTCTAGGACAGGGTGGTCAGCCCCAGCATTTT	CASSLGQGGQPQHF
TRBD1	TRBV6-1	few	TRBJ1-5	TGTGCCAGCAGTGCGACAGGGGGCGTTCAGCCCCAGCATTTT	CASSATGGVQPQHF
-	TRBV6-1	-	TRBJ1-5	TGTGCCAGCAGTGAAGTTTTGGGGGCCAATCAGCCCCAGCATTTT	CASSEVLGANQPQHF
-	TRBV10-2	-	TRBJ2-2	TGCGCCAGCAGTGGACATTACACCGGGGAGCTGTTTTTT	CASSGHYTGELFF
-	TRBV6-1	-	TRBJ1-1	TGTGCCAGCAGTCGTTCGGGGAACACTGAAGCTTTCTTT	CASSRSGNTEAFF
-	TRBV6-1	-	TRBJ2-2	TGTGCCAGCAGTGAAAGGGAAGTGGGCAGGGTGTTGGCCGGGGAGCTGTTTTTT	CASSEREVGRVLAGELFF